This paragraph covers one T cell receptor beta chain sequence. Its antigen is unidentified. This CDR3 has 14 residues. Germline V gene data show CDR1 as SGHNT and CDR2 as YENEEA. Trimming stripped 5 bases from V and 4 bases from J, with 11 bases between. These data come from a study of CD8+ T cells in alopecia areata. Study overall: Treated patients took oral tofacitinib at 5 to 10 mg twice daily. Study-level results: Scalp sample data also include resident alphabeta T cells from normal skin. Affected scalp, especially in alopecia totalis/universalis, had a higher clonality than normal scalp did.

Reverse transcribed after extraction, RNA yielded cDNA as the sequencing template. Some clones are missing from TCRdb's copy, which holds only in-frame ones; the method was immunoSEQ multiplex PCR. Altogether approximately 180,000 clones are present, roughly 59% being singletons, with the ten largest covering roughly 1.7%. Both CD4+ and CD8+ T cells were separated by sorting PBMCs. The J gene is TRBJ2-2, the V gene TRBV11-3; no clear D. This sequence was found in a human donor with alopecia areata. Sample: CD4+ T cells sorted from blood, taken at week 0. CDR3 sequence (DNA): TGTGCCAGCAGCAAACCCCGGAGCACCGGGGAGCTGTTTTTT. It encodes CASSKPRSTGELFF.